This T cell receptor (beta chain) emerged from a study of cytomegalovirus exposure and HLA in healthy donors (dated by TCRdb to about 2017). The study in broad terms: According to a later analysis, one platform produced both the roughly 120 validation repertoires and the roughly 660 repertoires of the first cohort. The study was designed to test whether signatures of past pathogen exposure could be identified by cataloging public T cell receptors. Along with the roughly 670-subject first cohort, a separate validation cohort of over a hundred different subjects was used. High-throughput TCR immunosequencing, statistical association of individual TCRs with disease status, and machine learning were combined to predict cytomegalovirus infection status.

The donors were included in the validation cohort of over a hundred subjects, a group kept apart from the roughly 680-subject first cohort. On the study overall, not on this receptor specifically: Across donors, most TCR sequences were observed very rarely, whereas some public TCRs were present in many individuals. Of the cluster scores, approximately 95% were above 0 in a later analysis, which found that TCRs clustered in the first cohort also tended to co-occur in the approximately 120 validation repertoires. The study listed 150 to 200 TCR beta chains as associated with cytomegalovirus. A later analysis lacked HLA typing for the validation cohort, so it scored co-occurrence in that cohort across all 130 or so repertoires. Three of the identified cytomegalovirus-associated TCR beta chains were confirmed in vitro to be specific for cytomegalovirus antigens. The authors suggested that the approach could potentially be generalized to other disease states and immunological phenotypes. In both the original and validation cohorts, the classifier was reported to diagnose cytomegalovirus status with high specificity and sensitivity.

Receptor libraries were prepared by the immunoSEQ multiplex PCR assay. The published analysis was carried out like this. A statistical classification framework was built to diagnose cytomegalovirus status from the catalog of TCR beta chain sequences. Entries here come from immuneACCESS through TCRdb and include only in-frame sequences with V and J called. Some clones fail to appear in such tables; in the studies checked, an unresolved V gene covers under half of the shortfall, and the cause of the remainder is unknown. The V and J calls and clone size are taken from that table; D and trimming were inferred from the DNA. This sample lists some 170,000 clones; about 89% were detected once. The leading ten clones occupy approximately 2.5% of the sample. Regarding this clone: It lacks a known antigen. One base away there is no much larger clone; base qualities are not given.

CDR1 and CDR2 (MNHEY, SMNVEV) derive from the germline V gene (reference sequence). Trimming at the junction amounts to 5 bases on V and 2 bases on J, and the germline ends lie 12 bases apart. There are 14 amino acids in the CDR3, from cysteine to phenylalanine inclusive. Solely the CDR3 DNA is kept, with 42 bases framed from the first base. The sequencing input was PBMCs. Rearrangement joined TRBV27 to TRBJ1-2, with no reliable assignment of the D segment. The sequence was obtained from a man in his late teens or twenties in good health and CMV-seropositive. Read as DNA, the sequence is TGTGCCAGCAGTCTCTCCGGGGTAAACTATGGCTACACCTTC. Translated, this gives CASSLSGVNYGYTF.